This T cell receptor beta chain originates from a study of blood T cell repertoires in COVID-19. As for the study in general: Specimens from acute and convalescent COVID-19 originated in the United States, Italy and Spain. T cells, B-cell-depleted T cells, or PBMCs provided the cDNA or gDNA that served as material.

V shed 8 bases, J shed 1 base, and the junction held 6 bases outside the gene matches. Germline V gene sequence: CDR1 MDHEN, CDR2 SYDVKM. The CDR3 covers 15 residues. Original analysis: Amplifying reference gene primers gave estimates of nucleated cell counts. Clones were read by immunoSEQ multiplex PCR, and TCRdb kept only the in-frame ones, dropping some. V, J and clone size derive from that table, while D and trimming were established from the DNA sequence. Of 11,000 to 15,000 clones in the sample, 75% to 90% were seen once. The receptor was derived from a middle-aged man with active COVID-19. The rearrangement links TRBV28 to TRBJ2-2, with 8 nucleotides matching TRBD2. The material sequenced was peripheral blood. The DNA for the CDR3 is TGTGCCAGCGCAGCGGGAGCGATGAACACCGGGGAGCTGTTTTTT. This gives the protein CASAAGAMNTGELFF. Filled out from reference TRBV28 and TRBJ2-2, the complete variable domain reads DVKVTQSSRYLVKRTGEKVFLECVQDMDHENMFWYRQDPGLGLRLIYFSYDVKMKEKGDIPEGYSVSREKKERFSLILESASTNQTSMYLCASAAGAMNTGELFFGEGSRLTVL.